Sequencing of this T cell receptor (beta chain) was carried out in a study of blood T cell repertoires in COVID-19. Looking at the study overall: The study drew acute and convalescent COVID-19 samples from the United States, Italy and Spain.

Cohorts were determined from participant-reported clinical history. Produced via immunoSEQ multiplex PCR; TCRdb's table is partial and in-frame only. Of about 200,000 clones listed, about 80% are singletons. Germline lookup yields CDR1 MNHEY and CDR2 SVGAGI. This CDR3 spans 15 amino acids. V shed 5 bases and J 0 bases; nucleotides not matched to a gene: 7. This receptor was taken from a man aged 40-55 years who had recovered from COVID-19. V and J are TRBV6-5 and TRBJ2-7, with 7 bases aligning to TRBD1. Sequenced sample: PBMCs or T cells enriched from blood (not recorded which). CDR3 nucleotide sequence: TGTGCCAGCAGTCCCCACAGGGGAAGCTCCTACGAGCAGTACTTC. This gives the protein CASSPHRGSSYEQYF.